This T cell receptor beta chain was documented in a study of lymphopenia after photon versus proton radiotherapy. A word on this clone: Its antigen is not identified. The identical CDR3 is also encoded by other nucleotide sequences in the sample.

Profiled with immunoSEQ multiplex PCR; TCRdb holds only in-frame clones, not every one. The sample contains around 53,000 clones, around 82% of which appear only once. The CDR3 is 16 residues long. The ends lost 5 bases at V and 4 bases at J; junction bases unmatched: 4. The germline CDR1 and CDR2 sequences are SEHNR and FQNEAQ (reference sequence). General study points: A bigger post-nadir fall in TCR diversity correlated inversely with survival time in deceased patients.

This sequence joins TRBV7-9 and TRBJ2-1, with TRBD2 matching over 14 bases. The origin of this receptor is a man aged 50 to 60 with gastric cancer. The sequencing used peripheral blood, collected from a patient treated with photon-based radiotherapy. CDR3 bases: TGTGCCAGCAGCCTCGGGACTAGCGGGAGATACAATGAGCAGTTCTTC. Residues: CASSLGTSGRYNEQFF.